These 6 T cell receptor beta chains originate from one sample sequenced in a study of esophageal squamous cell carcinoma under preoperative chemotherapy listed by TCRdb under 2018. This sample's time point label indicates: after preoperative PTX-NDP chemotherapy. Receptor libraries were prepared by PCR. Sequencing instrument: HiSeq X Ten. TCRdb trimmed the raw reads at Q25, called clones with MiXCR and kept productive beta chains. Every distinct CDR3 protein forms one entry, paired with its most common genes and DNA. For this sample the table gives 15,000 to 20,000 distinct CDR3 sequences, of which just over 45% were detected only once. The top ten constitute 25% to 30% of the sample. The specimen was obtained from a patient given preoperative chemotherapy. These receptors were taken from a human donor with esophageal squamous cell carcinoma. The donor label of this sample is uncertain.

The rearrangement links TRBV7-9 to TRBJ2-1; D possibly uses TRBD1 or TRBD2 (6 bases each). The J call may be incorrect, as the DNA end agrees better with TRBJ2-7. This CDR3 spans 15 amino acids. Germline V gene data show CDR1 as SEHNR and CDR2 as FQNEAQ (reference sequence). The DNA for the CDR3 is TGTGCCAGCAGCTCTGAGCGGGCCAGGGGTAATGAGCAGTACTTC. It translates to CASSSERARGNEQYF.

The V call is TRBV12-3 or TRBV12-4, the J call TRBJ2-2; no definite D call. Between the trimmed V and J ends, which lost 2 bases and 9 bases, there was a span of 4 bases. This CDR3 comprises 11 residues. CDR3: CASSLSRELFF. DNA of the CDR3: TGTGCCAGCAGTTTAAGCAGGGAGCTGTTTTTT.

The sample holds a few counts of this clonotype. V is TRBV10-3 and J is TRBJ2-3, with 13 nucleotides matching TRBD2. CDR1 and CDR2 from the germline V gene are ENHRY and SYGVKD. After removal of 6 bases from V and 8 bases from J, the junction contained 8 bases not matched to a gene. The CDR3 has 15 amino acids. The CDR3 is CAISPGTSGTATQYF. In nucleotides, the CDR3 is TGTGCCATCAGCCCGGGGACTAGCGGGACCGCTACGCAGTATTTT.

The chain links TRBV4-1 to TRBJ2-1, with 8 bases fitting TRBD2. Per the germline V gene, CDR1 is MGHRA and CDR2 is YSYEKL. The V and J ends lost 0 bases and 4 bases, in that order; junction bases with no gene match: 20. The CDR3 runs to 21 residues. The CDR3 region has the DNA TGCGCCAGCAGCCAAGATGTCGGTCCTAGCGGGCCGAGATCTCTTTACAATGAGCAGTTCTTC. As protein: CASSQDVGPSGPRSLYNEQFF.

The rearrangement joins TRBV27 to TRBJ2-1, with TRBD1 as a possible D gene (5 bases). V gave up 4 bases and J gave up 4 bases, with 11 bases separating them. Germline V gives CDR1 MNHEY, CDR2 SMNVEV (reference sequence). This CDR3 region has 14 residues. The CDR3 protein is CASSSVAGYNEQFF. The CDR3 DNA is TGTGCCAGCAGTTCCGTGGCAGGGTACAATGAGCAGTTCTTC.

This clonotype has only a few counts. V gene TRBV7-6 combines with J gene TRBJ2-1, with 7 bases matching TRBD2. With 6 bases clipped from V and 4 bases from J, the junction kept 9 bases outside the gene matches. The CDR3 extends over 15 amino acids. The germline gives CDR1 SGHVS, CDR2 FNYEAQ. For the CDR3, the DNA is TGTGCCAGCAGTCCCGGGGCGGGGGAGTACAATGAGCAGTTCTTC. Amino acid sequence: CASSPGAGEYNEQFF.